This TCR beta chain was found in a study of T cell repertoires in MIS-A myocarditis (dated by TCRdb to 2022 to 2024). The QIAamp DNA FFPE kit was used to extract genomic DNA from formalin-fixed paraffin-embedded autopsy tissue. Amplification of TCRbeta CDR3 regions relied on the immunoSEQ bias-controlled multiplex PCR, followed by high-throughput sequencing. Processing in the source paper ran as follows. CDR3 sequences were collapsed and filtered by the immunoSEQ vendor pipeline to quantify abundance and frequency of each unique TCRbeta CDR3. Using a 90% global sequence identity threshold, CD-HIT clustered dominant CDR3 amino acid sequences together with SARS-CoV-2-specific ImmuneCODE TCRbeta sequences. Clones were classed as hyperexpanded at frequencies of 0.1 to 1 and as large at frequencies of 0.01 to 0.1. For the dominant clones, CDR3 amino acid sequences and V and J gene assignments were confirmed with MiXCR. The R stringdist package was used to compute Levenshtein distances between the patient clonotypes and the ImmuneCODE hits. Held by TCRdb, this immuneACCESS table contains in-frame sequences only and omits some clones. Under half of the omission traces to an unresolved V gene where checked; the cause of the rest is unknown. The V and J calls and the clone size are those of that table, but D and trimming were determined from the DNA. Counted in this sample were 15,000 or so clones; about 74% of them appeared once. The ten most abundant clones make up 50% to 75% of the sample.

Spanning cysteine to phenylalanine, the CDR3 consists of 14 amino acids. This entry keeps only the CDR3 DNA: 42 bases, framed from base 1. Between the V and J ends, shortened by 6 bases and 0 bases respectively, the junction contains 11 bases. Per the germline V gene (reference sequence), LGHDT is the CDR1 and YNNKEL is the CDR2. Notes on this clone: What this receptor recognizes is not known. Nothing much larger sits one base from this clone, and base qualities are not available.

Sequenced sample: left ventricle heart tissue obtained at autopsy. Explained via the paper, the cell subset or site label denotes: cardiac tissue sample (left or right ventricle, interventricular septum, or pericardium). This TCR came from a man aged 18 to 35 with fulminant myocarditis from multisystem inflammatory syndrome in adults (MIS-A) after COVID-19. The chain couples TRBV3-1 (or the pseudogene TRBV3-2) to TRBJ1-1; the D gene remains uncertain. The CDR3 amino acid sequence is: CASRSPGLNTEAFF. The DNA sequence is TGTGCCAGCAGGTCCCCGGGGTTGAACACTGAAGCTTTCTTT.